Reported below is one TCR beta chain. The antigen is unknown. Expressed TCRB transcripts were sequenced because the isolated RNA had all been reverse transcribed beforehand. Sequencing used immunoSEQ multiplex PCR; TCRdb keeps in-frame clones, though not all of them. The table records tens of thousands of clones, around half of them present only once. The sample originates from a study of beta chain features in type 1 diabetes. Looking at the study overall: When patients were set against healthy donors, age, gender and cell yields were similar.

The ends were cut back, 2 bases at V and 0 bases at J, with 8 bases in the middle. Germline values: CDR1 KGHSH, CDR2 LQKENI. The CDR3 runs 16 residues. Study conclusions and caveats: Moderate yet significant TCRB CDR3 shortening was seen in Type 1 diabetes patients in all four CD4+ subsets. In comparison with healthy donors, patients had naive, central memory and Treg TCRB repertoires that appeared more similar. VDJ junctions sequenced from type 1 diabetes patients showed fewer insertions and more deletions.

This TCR derives from a woman between 18 and 29 years old in good health. Material: central memory CD4+ T cells from blood. The gene calls are TRBV18 and TRBJ2-6; D unclear. CDR3: CASSPYIGSGANVLTF. The CDR3 DNA reads as TGTGCCAGCTCACCATATATCGGCTCTGGGGCCAACGTCCTGACTTTC.